This T cell receptor beta chain was sequenced during a study of cytomegalovirus exposure and HLA in healthy donors. About the research overall: Findings of an earlier analysis included roughly 110 million unique TCR beta sequences from some 200 million T cells. HLA-typed donors were the source of about 85 million unique TCRs held in an early data release.

Each of the donors was a healthy bone marrow donor. Primers included in the PCR were 60 Vbeta and 13 Jbeta primers. TCRdb keeps only in-frame clones here, not all; method: immunoSEQ multiplex PCR. The sample holds around 170,000 clones, roughly 77% seen once. This clone has a handful of counts. The sequenced sample consisted of PBMCs. The sequence came from a woman aged 25 to 45 in good health and CMV-seropositive.

CDR3 sequence: CASSLEAGEGEQYF. CDR3 in DNA: TGTGCCAGCAGCTTAGAGGCAGGGGAAGGCGAGCAGTACTTC. The chain is built from TRBV7-6 and TRBJ2-7, with D perhaps matching TRBD1 (6 bases). CDR3 length: 14 residues. Germline V CDR1 and CDR2: SGHVS, FNYEAQ. Trimming shortened V by 1 base and J by 6 bases, and 13 bases separated the two germline ends.